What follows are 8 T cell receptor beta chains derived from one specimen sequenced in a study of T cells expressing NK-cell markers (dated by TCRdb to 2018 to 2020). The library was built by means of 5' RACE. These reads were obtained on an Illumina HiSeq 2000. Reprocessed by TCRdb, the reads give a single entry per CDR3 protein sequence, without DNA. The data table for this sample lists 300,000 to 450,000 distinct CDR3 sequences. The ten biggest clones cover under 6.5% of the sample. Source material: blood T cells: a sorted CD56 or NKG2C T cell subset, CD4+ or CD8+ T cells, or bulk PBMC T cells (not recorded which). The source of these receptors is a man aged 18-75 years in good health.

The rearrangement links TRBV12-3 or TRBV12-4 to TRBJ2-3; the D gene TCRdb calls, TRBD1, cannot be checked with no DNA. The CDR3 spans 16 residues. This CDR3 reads CASSRLGAGATDTQYF.

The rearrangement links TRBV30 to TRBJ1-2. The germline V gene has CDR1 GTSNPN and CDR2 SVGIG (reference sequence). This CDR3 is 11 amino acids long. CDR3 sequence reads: CAWKLTYGYTF.

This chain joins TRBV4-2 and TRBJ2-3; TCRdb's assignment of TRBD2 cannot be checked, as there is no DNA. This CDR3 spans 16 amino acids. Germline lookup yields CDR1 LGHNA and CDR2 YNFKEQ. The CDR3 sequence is CASSQSTSGRGDTQYF.

CDR3 in amino acids: CASSFDRGRGETQYF. The chain uses TRBV5-5 and TRBJ2-5; the D call of TRBD1 rests on TCRdb alone, since no DNA is present to check it. Looked up from germline, CDR1 is SGHKS and CDR2 is YYEKEE (reference sequence). CDR3 length: 15 amino acids.

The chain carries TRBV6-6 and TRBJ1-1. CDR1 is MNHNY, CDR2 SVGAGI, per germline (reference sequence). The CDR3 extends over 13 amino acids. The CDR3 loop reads CASRAGQNTEAFF.

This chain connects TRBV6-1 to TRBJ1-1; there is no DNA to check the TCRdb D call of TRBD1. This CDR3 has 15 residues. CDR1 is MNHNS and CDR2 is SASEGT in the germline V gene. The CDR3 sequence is CASSVTRIMNTEAFF.

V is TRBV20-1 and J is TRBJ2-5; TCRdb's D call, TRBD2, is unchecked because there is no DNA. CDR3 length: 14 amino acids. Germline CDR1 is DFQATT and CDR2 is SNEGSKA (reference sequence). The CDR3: CSARASGGRETQYF.

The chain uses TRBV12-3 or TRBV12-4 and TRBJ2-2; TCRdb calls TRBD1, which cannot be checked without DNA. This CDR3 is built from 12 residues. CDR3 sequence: CASNIGVGELFF.